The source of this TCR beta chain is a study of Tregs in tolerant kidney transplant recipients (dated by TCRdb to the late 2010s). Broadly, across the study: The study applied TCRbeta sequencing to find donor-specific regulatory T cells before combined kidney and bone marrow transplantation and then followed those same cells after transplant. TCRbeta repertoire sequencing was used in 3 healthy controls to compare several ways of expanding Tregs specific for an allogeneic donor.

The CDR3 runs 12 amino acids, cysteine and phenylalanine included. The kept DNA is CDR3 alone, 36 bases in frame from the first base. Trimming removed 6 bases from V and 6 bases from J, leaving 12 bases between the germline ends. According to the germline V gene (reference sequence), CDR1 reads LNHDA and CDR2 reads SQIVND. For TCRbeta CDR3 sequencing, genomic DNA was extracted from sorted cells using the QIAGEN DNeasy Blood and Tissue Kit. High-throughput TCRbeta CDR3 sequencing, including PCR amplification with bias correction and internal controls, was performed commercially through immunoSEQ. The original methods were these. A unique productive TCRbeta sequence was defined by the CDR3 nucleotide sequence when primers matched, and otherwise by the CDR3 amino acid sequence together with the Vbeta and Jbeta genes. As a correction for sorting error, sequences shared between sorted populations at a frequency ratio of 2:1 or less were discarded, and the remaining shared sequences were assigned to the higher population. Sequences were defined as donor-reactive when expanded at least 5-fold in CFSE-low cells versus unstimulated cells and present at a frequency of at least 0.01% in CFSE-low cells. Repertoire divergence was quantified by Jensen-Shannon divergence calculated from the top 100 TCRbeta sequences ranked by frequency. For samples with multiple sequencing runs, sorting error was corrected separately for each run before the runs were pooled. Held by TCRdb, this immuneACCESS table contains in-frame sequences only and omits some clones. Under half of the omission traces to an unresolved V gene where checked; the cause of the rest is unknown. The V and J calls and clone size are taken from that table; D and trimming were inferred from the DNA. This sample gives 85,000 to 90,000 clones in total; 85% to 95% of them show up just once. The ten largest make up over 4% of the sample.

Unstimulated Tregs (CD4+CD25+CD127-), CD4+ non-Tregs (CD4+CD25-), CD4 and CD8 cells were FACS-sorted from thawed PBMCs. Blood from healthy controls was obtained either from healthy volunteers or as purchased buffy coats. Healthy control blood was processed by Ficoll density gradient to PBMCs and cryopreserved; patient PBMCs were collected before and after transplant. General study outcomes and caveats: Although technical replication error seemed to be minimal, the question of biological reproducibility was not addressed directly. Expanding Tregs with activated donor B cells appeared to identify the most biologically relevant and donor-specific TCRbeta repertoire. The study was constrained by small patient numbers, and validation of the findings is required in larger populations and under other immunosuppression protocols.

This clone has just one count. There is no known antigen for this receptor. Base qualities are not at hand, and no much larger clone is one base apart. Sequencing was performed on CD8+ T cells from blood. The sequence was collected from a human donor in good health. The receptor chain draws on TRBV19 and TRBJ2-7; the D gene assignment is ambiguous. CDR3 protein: CASRGVDREQYF. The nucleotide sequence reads TGTGCCAGTAGAGGAGTCGATCGCGAGCAGTACTTC.